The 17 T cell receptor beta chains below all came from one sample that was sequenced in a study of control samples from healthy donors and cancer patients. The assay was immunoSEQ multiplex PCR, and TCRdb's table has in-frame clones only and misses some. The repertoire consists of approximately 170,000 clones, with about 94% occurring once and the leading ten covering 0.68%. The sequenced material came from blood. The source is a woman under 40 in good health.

The CDR3 DNA reads as TGTGCCATCAGTGAAGGGGTAGATTCACCCCTCCACTTT. This encodes CAISEGVDSPLHF. The V call is TRBV10-3, the J call TRBJ1-6; a possible D gene is TRBD1 (5 bases). The CDR3 has 13 residues. Deletions cut 3 bases from V and 8 bases from J, with 8 bases between. The germline V gene has CDR1 ENHRY and CDR2 SYGVKD.

CDR3 residues: CARGTANYGYTF. In DNA, the CDR3 is TGTGCCAGGGGGACAGCTAACTATGGCTACACCTTC. This chain links TRBV18 with TRBJ1-2; TRBD1 aligns across 7 bases. V shed 9 bases and J 0 bases; nucleotides not matched to a gene: 1. Germline CDR1 and CDR2: KGHSH and LQKENI. The CDR3 loop spans 12 amino acids. The variable domain in full, with the rest retrieved from reference TRBV18 and TRBJ1-2, is NAGVMQNPRHLVRRRGQEARLRCSPMKGHSHVYWYRQLPEEGLKFMVYLQKENIIDESGMPKERFSAEFPKEGPSILRIQQVVRGDSAAYFCARGTANYGYTFGSGTRLTVV.

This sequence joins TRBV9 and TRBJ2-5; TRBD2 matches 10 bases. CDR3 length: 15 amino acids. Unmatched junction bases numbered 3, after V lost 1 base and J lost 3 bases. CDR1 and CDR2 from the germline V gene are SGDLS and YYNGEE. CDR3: CASSVILAGEETQYF. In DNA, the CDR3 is TGTGCCAGCAGCGTAATCCTAGCGGGAGAAGAGACCCAGTACTTC.

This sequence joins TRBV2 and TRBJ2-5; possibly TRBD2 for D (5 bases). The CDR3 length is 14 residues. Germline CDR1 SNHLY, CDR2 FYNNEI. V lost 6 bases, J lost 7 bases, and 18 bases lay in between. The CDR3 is CASSPRGPGGTQYF. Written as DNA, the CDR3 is TGTGCCAGCAGCCCACGGGGTCCCGGAGGGACCCAGTACTTC.

The CDR3 DNA is TGTGCCAGCAGCCAAGATCGGGACACCGGGGAGCTGTTTTTT. Protein: CASSQDRDTGELFF. The chain joins TRBV4-2 to TRBJ2-2; D remains ambiguous. With 0 bases removed from V and 3 bases from J, the gap between germline ends came to 5 bases. The germline CDR1 and CDR2 sequences are LGHNA and YNFKEQ. The CDR3 contains 14 residues.

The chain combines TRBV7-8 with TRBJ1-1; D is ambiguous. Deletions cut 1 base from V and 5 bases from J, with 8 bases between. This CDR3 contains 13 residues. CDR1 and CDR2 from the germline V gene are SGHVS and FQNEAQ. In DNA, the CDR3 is TGTGCCAGCAGCTTAGGGGTCGGGACTGAAGCTTTCTTT. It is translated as CASSLGVGTEAFF.

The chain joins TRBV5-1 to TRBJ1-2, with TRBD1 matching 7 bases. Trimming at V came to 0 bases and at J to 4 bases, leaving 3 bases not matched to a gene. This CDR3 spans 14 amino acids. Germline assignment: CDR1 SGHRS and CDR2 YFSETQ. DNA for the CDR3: TGCGCCAGCAGCTTGGACAGGGGATTCTATGGCTACACCTTC. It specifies CASSLDRGFYGYTF.

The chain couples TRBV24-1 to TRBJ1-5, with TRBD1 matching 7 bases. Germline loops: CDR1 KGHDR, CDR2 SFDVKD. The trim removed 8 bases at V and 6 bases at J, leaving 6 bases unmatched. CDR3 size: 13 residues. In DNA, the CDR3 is TGTGCCACCACCGACAGGGCCGGTCAGCCCCAGCATTTT. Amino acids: CATTDRAGQPQHF.

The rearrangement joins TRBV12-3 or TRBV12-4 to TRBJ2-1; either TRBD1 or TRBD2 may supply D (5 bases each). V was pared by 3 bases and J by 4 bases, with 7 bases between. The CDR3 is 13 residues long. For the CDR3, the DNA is TGTGCCAGCAGTTTTGGGGGTTACAATGAGCAGTTCTTC. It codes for CASSFGGYNEQFF.

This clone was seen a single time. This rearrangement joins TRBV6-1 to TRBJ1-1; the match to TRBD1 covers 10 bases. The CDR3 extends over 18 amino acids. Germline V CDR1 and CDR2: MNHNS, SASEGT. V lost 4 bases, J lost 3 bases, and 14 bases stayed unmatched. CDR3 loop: CASSVPGQGRKTYTEAFF. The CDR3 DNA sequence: TGTGCCAGCAGTGTACCGGGACAGGGGCGCAAGACTTACACTGAAGCTTTCTTT.

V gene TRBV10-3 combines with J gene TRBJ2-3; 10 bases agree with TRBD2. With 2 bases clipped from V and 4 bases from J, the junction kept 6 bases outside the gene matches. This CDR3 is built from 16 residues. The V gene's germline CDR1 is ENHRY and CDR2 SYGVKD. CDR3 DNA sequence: TGTGCCATCAGTGAGGGAACTAGCGGGAACTCAGATACGCAGTATTTT. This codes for CAISEGTSGNSDTQYF.

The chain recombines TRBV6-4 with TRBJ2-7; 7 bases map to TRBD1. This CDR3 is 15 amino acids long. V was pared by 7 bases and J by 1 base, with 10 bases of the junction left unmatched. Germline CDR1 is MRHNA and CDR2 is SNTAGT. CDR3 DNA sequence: TGTGCCAGCAACCCCGGGACAGTGAAATCCTACGAGCAGTACTTC. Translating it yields CASNPGTVKSYEQYF.

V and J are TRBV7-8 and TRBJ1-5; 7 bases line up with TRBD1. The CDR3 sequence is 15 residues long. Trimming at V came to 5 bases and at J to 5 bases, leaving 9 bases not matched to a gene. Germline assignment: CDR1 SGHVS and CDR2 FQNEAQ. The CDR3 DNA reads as TGTGCCAGCAGCCAGGGGGACAGCGTATATCAGCCCCAGCATTTT. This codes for CASSQGDSVYQPQHF.

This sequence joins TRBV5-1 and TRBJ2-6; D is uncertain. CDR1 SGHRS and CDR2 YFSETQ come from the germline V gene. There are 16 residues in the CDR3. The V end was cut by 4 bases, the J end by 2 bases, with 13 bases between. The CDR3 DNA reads TGCGCCAGCAGCCACTCACGAGGAGCTGGGGCCAACGTCCTGACTTTC. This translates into CASSHSRGAGANVLTF.

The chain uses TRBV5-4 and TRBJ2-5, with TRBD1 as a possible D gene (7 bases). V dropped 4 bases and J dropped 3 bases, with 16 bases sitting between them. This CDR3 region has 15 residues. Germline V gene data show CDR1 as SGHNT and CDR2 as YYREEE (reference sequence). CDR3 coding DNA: TGTGCCAGCAGCCCAAGCGACAGGGAGGAAGAGACCCAGTACTTC. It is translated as CASSPSDREEETQYF.

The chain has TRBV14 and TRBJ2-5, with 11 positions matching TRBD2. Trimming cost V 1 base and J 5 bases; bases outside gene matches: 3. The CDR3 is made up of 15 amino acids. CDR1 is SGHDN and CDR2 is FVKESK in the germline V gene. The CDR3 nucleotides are TGTGCCAGCAGCCAAGGACTAGCGGGAACGGAGACCCAGTACTTC. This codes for CASSQGLAGTETQYF.

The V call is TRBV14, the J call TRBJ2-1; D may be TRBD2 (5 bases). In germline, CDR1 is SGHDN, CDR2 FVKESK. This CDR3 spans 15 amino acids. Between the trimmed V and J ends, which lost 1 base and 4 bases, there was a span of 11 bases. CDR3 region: CASSQGGAAYNEQFF. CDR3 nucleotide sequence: TGTGCCAGCAGCCAAGGCGGAGCGGCTTACAATGAGCAGTTCTTC.